The next 29 T cell receptor beta chains were all read from a single sample in a study of T cell changes during pregnancy in multiple sclerosis. Data came from immunoSEQ multiplex PCR; TCRdb stores just in-frame clones and leaves some out. The sample contains about 99,000 clones, roughly nine tenths of which appear only once. Source: peripheral blood, taken after pregnancy. These receptors originate from a female donor with multiple sclerosis, enrolled in a pregnancy study.

This chain joins TRBV7-9 and TRBJ2-3; tentative D call: TRBD1 (6 bases). The CDR3 is 15 residues long. CDR1 is SEHNR, CDR2 FQNEAQ, per germline (reference sequence). Trimming removed 4 bases at V and 6 bases at J, with 17 bases between. The CDR3 DNA reads TGTGCCAGCAGCTCACCGGTACAGGGAACTGATACGCAGTATTTT. Translating gives CASSSPVQGTDTQYF.

The rearrangement joins TRBV5-5 to TRBJ1-5; D gene unclear. The V gene lost 0 bases and the J gene lost 2 bases, with 9 bases spanning the gap. Germline V gene sequence: CDR1 SGHKS, CDR2 YYEKEE (reference sequence). The CDR3 runs 15 residues. The CDR3 sequence is CASSLEDLGNQPQHF. CDR3 sequence (DNA): TGTGCCAGCAGCTTGGAAGATCTAGGCAATCAGCCCCAGCATTTT.

This clone has a single count. This chain joins TRBV27 and TRBJ2-7; D gene ambiguous. The CDR3 spans 13 residues. The germline V gene encodes CDR1 MNHEY and CDR2 SMNVEV (reference sequence). Trimming pared 6 bases from V and 2 bases from J, leaving 11 bases between. As DNA, the CDR3 is TGTGCCAGCAGCCCTCGGCTAGCCTACGAGCAGTACTTC. It is translated as CASSPRLAYEQYF.

The CDR3 protein is CASSEYGAGGYNEQFF. The CDR3 region has the DNA TGTGCCAGCAGTGAATACGGGGCGGGAGGATACAATGAGCAGTTCTTC. V usage is TRBV2 and J usage is TRBJ2-1; TRBD2 aligns across 8 bases. After removal of 2 bases from V and 4 bases from J, the junction contained 7 bases not matched to a gene. Germline V lookup: CDR1 SNHLY, CDR2 FYNNEI. The CDR3 has 16 residues.

The chain links TRBV7-9 to TRBJ1-1; possibly TRBD1 for D (6 bases). V gave up 5 bases and J gave up 2 bases, with 15 bases separating them. This CDR3 is 15 amino acids long. Germline CDR1 SEHNR, CDR2 FQNEAQ (reference sequence). The CDR3 here is CASSPTGPGNTEAFF. In DNA form, the CDR3 reads TGTGCCAGCAGCCCCACAGGGCCGGGTAACACTGAAGCTTTCTTT.

The gene calls are TRBV4-3 and TRBJ1-1; no firm D call. Trimming shortened V by 0 bases and J by 1 base, and 12 bases separated the two germline ends. The CDR3 sequence is 16 residues long. Per germline, CDR1 LGHNA and CDR2 YSLEER. In DNA, the CDR3 is TGCGCCAGCAGCCAAGATCGGGGAGCCCCGAACACTGAAGCTTTCTTT. It is translated as CASSQDRGAPNTEAFF.

The chain has TRBV11-2 and TRBJ2-7; D is possibly TRBD2 (5 bases). CDR1 and CDR2 (germline): SGHAT, FQNNGV. The CDR3 has 13 amino acids. Between the trimmed V and J ends, which lost 8 bases and 2 bases, there was a span of 13 bases. DNA of the CDR3: TGTGCCAGCCAGCGGTCCGCAACCTACGAGCAGTACTTC. Protein: CASQRSATYEQYF.

The chain carries TRBV7-2 and TRBJ1-2; the D gene is possibly TRBD1 (6 bases). Trimming took 1 base from V and 7 from J, leaving 22 bases between them. Germline V gives CDR1 SGHTA, CDR2 FQGNSA. This CDR3 has 17 residues. The CDR3 DNA is TGTGCCAGCAGCTTAGGATTTGGGTCGAGGGGGTTTGGTGGCTACACCTTC. This encodes CASSLGFGSRGFGGYTF.

This clone was observed a few times. The chain employs TRBV6-5 and TRBJ1-1; TRBD1 matches 9 bases. The CDR3 consists of 13 residues. CDR1 is MNHEY and CDR2 is SVGAGI in the germline V gene. The V and J ends lost 6 bases and 4 bases, in that order; junction bases with no gene match: 3. CDR3 loop: CASRRQGGTEAFF. The CDR3 coding sequence is TGTGCCAGCAGACGACAGGGGGGCACTGAAGCTTTCTTT.

This rearrangement joins TRBV6-5 to TRBJ2-1; D is unresolved. The CDR3 extends over 13 amino acids. Looked up from germline, CDR1 is MNHEY and CDR2 is SVGAGI. The V end was cut by 6 bases, the J end by 0 bases, with 6 bases between. CDR3 DNA sequence: TGTGCCAGCAGCATAGACTCCTACAATGAGCAGTTCTTC. As protein: CASSIDSYNEQFF.

The table lists this clone with a few counts. The rearrangement uses TRBV29-1 and TRBJ1-1, with D possibly matching TRBD1 (6 bases). Per germline, CDR1 SQVTM and CDR2 ANQGSEA. V was shortened by 4 bases and J by 6 bases, with 9 bases between the two germline ends. This CDR3 spans 11 amino acids. CDR3 region: CSVVRGAEAFF. The CDR3, as DNA: TGCAGCGTTGTCAGGGGTGCTGAAGCTTTCTTT.

The J gene is TRBJ2-7, the V gene TRBV10-2; 11 nucleotides line up with TRBD2. CDR1 is WSHSY, CDR2 SAAADI, per germline. This CDR3 contains 18 residues. The V and J ends lost 7 bases and 7 bases, in that order; junction bases with no gene match: 21. The CDR3 region has the DNA TGCGCCAGCACCCACGGGACTAGCGGTCCCTACCCTCTGTGGGAGCAGTACTTC. Translation: CASTHGTSGPYPLWEQYF.

The genes are TRBV6-1 and TRBJ1-2, with TRBD1 matching 7 bases. Trimming cost V 0 bases and J 4 bases; bases outside gene matches: 5. Germline loops: CDR1 MNHNS, CDR2 SASEGT. The CDR3 is 15 residues long. The CDR3 coding sequence is TGTGCCAGCAGTGAAGCATGGACAGGCGCCTATGGCTACACCTTC. This codes for CASSEAWTGAYGYTF.

This sequence joins TRBV20-1 and TRBJ2-1; the D is unclear. The CDR3 totals 11 residues. The germline V gene has CDR1 DFQATT and CDR2 SNEGSKA (reference sequence). The ends were cut back, 3 bases at V and 7 bases at J, with 7 bases in the middle. DNA of the CDR3: TGCAGTGCTAGTACCGGGAATGAGCAGTTCTTC. This codes for CSASTGNEQFF.

The rearrangement uses TRBV4-1 and TRBJ2-1; weak D call: TRBD2 (6 bases). V was shortened by 5 bases and J by 0 bases, with 11 bases between the two germline ends. The CDR3 spans 15 residues. Germline loops: CDR1 MGHRA, CDR2 YSYEKL. The CDR3 DNA follows: TGCGCCAGCAGCACGCGGGGTGACTCCTACAATGAGCAGTTCTTC. It specifies CASSTRGDSYNEQFF.

The genes are TRBV9 and TRBJ2-1; tentatively, D is TRBD1 (5 bases). CDR1 and CDR2 from the germline V gene are SGDLS and YYNGEE. This CDR3 is 16 amino acids long. Deletions cut 0 bases from V and 2 bases from J, with 12 bases between. The CDR3 protein is CASSVADRLAYNEQFF. The CDR3 DNA is TGTGCCAGCAGCGTAGCTGACAGATTAGCCTACAATGAGCAGTTCTTC.

The chain recombines TRBV14 with TRBJ2-5, with D unclear. The CDR3 totals 8 residues. Per germline, CDR1 SGHDN and CDR2 FVKESK. The V gene lost 11 bases and the J gene lost 4 bases, with 2 bases spanning the gap. This chain's CDR3 is CALETQYF. The CDR3 DNA sequence: TGTGCCCTAGAGACCCAGTACTTC. Filled out from reference TRBV14 and TRBJ2-5, the complete variable domain reads EAGVTQFPSHSVIEKGQTVTLRCDPISGHDNLYWYRRVMGKEIKFLLHFVKESKQDESGMPNNRFLAERTGGTYSTLKVQPAELEDSGVYFCALETQYFGPGTRLLVL.

The chain is built from TRBV5-1 and TRBJ2-2, with 10 bases lining up with TRBD1. Losses at the gene ends were 0 bases for V and 2 bases for J; bases not matched to a gene: 1. Germline V gene lookup returns CDR1 SGHRS and CDR2 YFSETQ. The CDR3 length is 16 residues. CDR3 bases: TGCGCCAGCAGCTTGGGGGACAGGGGAAACACCGGGGAGCTGTTTTTT. As protein: CASSLGDRGNTGELFF.

The rearrangement links TRBV7-2 to TRBJ1-2; maybe TRBD1 (5 bases). The germline V gene has CDR1 SGHTA and CDR2 FQGNSA. The CDR3 covers 16 residues. Trimming shortened V by 3 bases and J by 0 bases, and 14 bases separated the two germline ends. In nucleotides, the CDR3 is TGTGCCAGCAGCTTTCCGCAGGGTGGCGCTAACTATGGCTACACCTTC. Its protein is CASSFPQGGANYGYTF.

The chain links TRBV7-3 to TRBJ1-1; 8 bases match TRBD1. With V trimmed by 5 bases and J by 4 bases, 12 bases remained unmatched. Germline V gene sequence: CDR1 SGHTA, CDR2 FQGTGA. There are 16 residues in the CDR3. CDR3 residues: CASSLLPGTGGTEAFF. DNA for the CDR3: TGTGCCAGCAGCCTCTTGCCGGGCACAGGGGGCACTGAAGCTTTCTTT.

The chain recombines TRBV5-6 with TRBJ2-7, with D possibly matching TRBD2 (5 bases). V was shortened by 0 bases and J by 2 bases, with 12 bases between the two germline ends. Per germline, CDR1 SGHDT and CDR2 YYEEEE. The CDR3 is 15 residues long. CDR3 DNA sequence: TGTGCCAGCAGCTTGGGAGGTGGAGGACCCTACGAGCAGTACTTC. Translating gives CASSLGGGGPYEQYF.

V is TRBV28 and J is TRBJ1-2; perhaps TRBD1 as D (6 bases). This CDR3 comprises 13 residues. In germline, CDR1 is MDHEN, CDR2 SYDVKM. V gave up 8 bases and J gave up 4 bases, with 14 bases separating them. The CDR3 region has the DNA TGTGCCAGCGGCCCAGGGGAAGTCTATGGCTACACCTTC. Translating it yields CASGPGEVYGYTF.

The rearrangement joins TRBV7-2 to TRBJ2-2, with 9 bases that match TRBD1. With V trimmed by 6 bases and J by 6 bases, 8 bases remained unmatched. Germline CDR1 SGHTA, CDR2 FQGNSA. The CDR3 is 15 residues long. CDR3 loop: CASRQGQGGAGELFF. The CDR3 DNA reads TGTGCCAGCAGGCAGGGACAGGGAGGTGCCGGGGAGCTGTTTTTT. Complete variable domain (other parts from reference TRBV7-2 and TRBJ2-2): GAGVSQSPSNKVTEKGKDVELRCDPISGHTALYWYRQSLGQGLEFLIYFQGNSAPDKSGLPSDRFSAERTGGSVSTLTIQRTQQEDSAVYLCASRQGQGGAGELFFGEGSRLTVL.

The chain combines TRBV27 with TRBJ2-2; 10 bases line up with TRBD1. Germline loops: CDR1 MNHEY, CDR2 SMNVEV (reference sequence). The CDR3 is 15 amino acids. V gave up 5 bases and J gave up 4 bases; unmatched junction bases: 4. CDR3 amino acids: CASSTGTGVTGELFF. CDR3 nucleotide sequence: TGTGCCAGCAGTACCGGGACAGGGGTCACCGGGGAGCTGTTTTTT.

This sequence joins TRBV19 and TRBJ2-7, with 11 bases that match TRBD1. The V gene end was trimmed by 7 bases and the J gene end by 1 base; junction bases not matched to a gene: 9. CDR1 and CDR2 (germline): LNHDA, SQIVND (reference sequence). The CDR3 length is 16 residues. CDR3 amino acids: CASTNAGTGGSYEQYF. As DNA, the CDR3 is TGTGCCAGTACTAACGCCGGGACAGGGGGATCCTACGAGCAGTACTTC.

V is TRBV6-6 and J is TRBJ2-7; 16 bases agree with TRBD2. There are 16 residues in the CDR3. Germline values: CDR1 MNHNY, CDR2 SVGAGI (reference sequence). V gave up 2 bases and J gave up 7 bases; unmatched junction bases: 5. CDR3 in DNA: TGTGCCAGCAGTTACGCCGGGACTAGCGGGAGGGTTGAGCAGTACTTC. Protein: CASSYAGTSGRVEQYF.

V usage is TRBV19 and J usage is TRBJ1-1, with 9 bases lining up with TRBD1. J was trimmed by 2 bases and V by 4 bases; bases with no gene match: 5. Germline assignment: CDR1 LNHDA and CDR2 SQIVND (reference sequence). The CDR3 runs 15 residues. The DNA of the CDR3 is TGTGCCAGTAGTAGAGGGACAGGGCTAAACACTGAAGCTTTCTTT. Amino acid sequence: CASSRGTGLNTEAFF.

The chain combines TRBV27 with TRBJ1-2; D unresolved. Germline V CDR1 and CDR2: MNHEY, SMNVEV (reference sequence). The V and J ends lost 9 bases and 0 bases respectively, with 14 bases between them. This CDR3 region has 14 residues. The DNA of the CDR3 is TGTGCCAGTCGGCGGGCCGGAGCTAACTATGGCTACACCTTC. It is translated as CASRRAGANYGYTF.

This clone is a singleton in its sample. The chain employs TRBV27 and TRBJ2-7; TRBD1 matches at 7 bases. Per germline, CDR1 MNHEY and CDR2 SMNVEV (reference sequence). CDR3 length: 15 residues. The V segment lost 0 bases and the J segment 2 bases; nucleotides outside the gene matches: 4. This chain's CDR3 is CASSLSIQGTYEQYF. CDR3 coding DNA: TGTGCCAGCAGTTTATCGATACAGGGGACCTACGAGCAGTACTTC.